This T cell receptor beta chain was captured by sequencing in a study of blood T cell repertoires in COVID-19 (TCRdb year 2020). General notes on the study: Samples covering the acute and convalescent phases of COVID-19 were provided by collaborators in the United States, Italy and Spain. Nearly every sample came with metadata listing a de-identified subject ID, COVID-19 status, age in years and sex. The material from the prospective study consisted of cDNA or gDNA derived from T cells, B-cell-depleted T cells, or PBMCs. Samples were obtained from the ongoing ImmuneRACE study (first 160 participants) and from roughly 1,300 subjects provided by 6 global collaborators. The dataset comprised deeply sampled blood TCRbeta repertoires from subjects exposed to, actively infected with, or recovered from COVID-19. The repertoires were released in a freely available public database intended as a resource for research on the immune response to SARS-CoV-2. HLA class I and class II types, where available, came from metadata supplied by the sample provider rather than from assay-based typing.

What the authors observed across the whole study: Clinical and demographic metadata were provided uncurated, with the amount varying by source and participant.

To note about this clone: Its antigen is not yet known. No base qualities exist here, and no much larger clone lies one base off it.

TCRbeta CDR3 regions were amplified from genomic DNA using the immunoSEQ Assay, a bias-controlled multiplex PCR. Processing in the source paper ran as follows. The number of nucleated cells in each sample was estimated by amplification of reference gene primers within the assay. Sequence reads were collapsed and filtered to measure the absolute abundance of every unique TCRbeta CDR3 rearrangement. For each sample, productive Simpson clonality was calculated as the square root of Simpson's diversity index over productive rearrangements. TCRdb carries this immuneACCESS record with in-frame sequences only. Its versions omit some clonotypes, under half of them owing to an unresolved V gene in the studies checked, with the rest unexplained. V, J and clone size are taken as reported in that table, and D and trimming were inferred from the DNA itself. A total of 100,000 or so clones appear in this sample, around 88% of them only once. Jointly, the top ten make up over 0.35% of the sample.

Whole blood was collected in K2EDTA tubes by collaborating institutions according to the institutions' own protocols. Collaborator samples were shipped for TCRbeta analysis as frozen whole blood, isolated PBMCs, or DNA extracted from either sample type. The sample taken for sequencing was peripheral blood. This receptor was obtained from a man aged 55 to 70 with acute or convalescent COVID-19.

The bases are TGTGCCAGTAGTACGACAGGGGGTAGCACAGATACGCAGTATTTT. It translates to CASSTTGGSTDTQYF. The sequence joins TRBV19 to TRBJ2-3, and TRBD1 matches 9 of the central bases. From the germline V gene (reference sequence), CDR1 is LNHDA and CDR2 is SQIVND. After removal of 4 bases from V and 0 bases from J, the junction retains 2 bases not matched to a gene. The CDR3 spans 15 residues, from the cysteine through the phenylalanine. Only CDR3 DNA remains: 45 bases, in frame from the first base.